This entry lists 5 T cell receptor beta chains sequenced from one sample in a study of blood T cell repertoires in COVID-19. The protocol was immunoSEQ multiplex PCR, while the TCRdb copy is restricted to in-frame clones and leaves out a portion. The sample lists about 38,000 clones; around 70% were seen once. Input material: peripheral blood. The receptors stem from a man aged 65-85 years with COVID-19, enrolled during active disease.

The rearrangement joins TRBV6-6 to TRBJ1-6; D gene ambiguous. The CDR3 has 14 residues. From germline, CDR1 is MNHNY and CDR2 SVGAGI (reference sequence). Trimming took off 2 bases at V and 6 bases at J, with 8 bases between the two ends. CDR3 sequence reads: CASSYPESNSPLHF. Written as DNA, the CDR3 is TGTGCCAGCAGTTACCCGGAGAGTAATTCACCCCTCCACTTT.

The V gene is TRBV5-1, the J gene TRBJ1-4; D is possibly TRBD1 (5 bases). There are 15 residues in the CDR3. Per the germline V gene, CDR1 is SGHRS and CDR2 is YFSETQ. V was trimmed by 2 bases and J by 8 bases, leaving 16 bases between them. This CDR3 reads CASSFGAGMEEKLFF. The DNA for the CDR3 is TGCGCCAGCAGCTTCGGCGCAGGGATGGAGGAAAAACTGTTTTTT.

This sequence joins TRBV20-1 and TRBJ1-6; no clear D. CDR1 and CDR2 (germline): DFQATT, SNEGSKA (reference sequence). The length of the CDR3 is 14 residues. V lost 3 bases and J lost 3, with 9 bases in between. The CDR3 spells CSASALSYNSPLHF. The CDR3 nucleotides are TGCAGTGCTAGTGCCCTCAGCTATAATTCACCCCTCCACTTT.

This clone was found a few times. The rearrangement joins TRBV19 to TRBJ2-1; maybe TRBD1 (6 bases). V dropped 4 bases and J dropped 6 bases, with 13 bases sitting between them. Germline CDR1 is LNHDA and CDR2 is SQIVND (reference sequence). There are 14 residues in the CDR3. CDR3 sequence: CASSRKPQGNEQFF. As DNA, the CDR3 is TGTGCCAGTAGTAGAAAACCACAGGGCAATGAGCAGTTCTTC. The complete variable domain, with remaining parts taken from reference TRBV19 and TRBJ2-1, reads DGGITQSPKYLFRKEGQNVTLSCEQNLNHDAMYWYRQDPGQGLRLIYYSQIVNDFQKGDIAEGYSVSREKKESFPLTVTSAQKNPTAFYLCASSRKPQGNEQFFGPGTRLTVL.

The V gene is TRBV6-6, the J gene TRBJ1-2, with unresolved D. The CDR3 is 14 amino acids. Germline CDR1 is MNHNY and CDR2 is SVGAGI (reference sequence). The germline V and J ends were trimmed by 0 bases and 8 bases, with 13 bases remaining between them. DNA for the CDR3: TGTGCCAGCAGTTACTCCGAGGCTAGAGTCGGCTACACCTTC. Translating it yields CASSYSEARVGYTF.